The 30 T cell receptor beta chains reported below all come from one sample, sequenced in a study of blood T cell repertoires in COVID-19. The method was immunoSEQ multiplex PCR; TCRdb's version includes in-frame clones alone and lacks a portion of them. The table includes some 120,000 clones, about 80% detected once. Sequencing was done on a sample of peripheral blood. The receptors originated from a woman aged 45-65 years with acute or convalescent COVID-19.

The chain carries TRBV18 and TRBJ1-6; perhaps TRBD1 as D (6 bases). Trimming took off 1 base at V and 0 bases at J, with 16 bases between the two ends. Germline CDR1 KGHSH, CDR2 LQKENI. The CDR3 is 19 amino acids. The CDR3 DNA follows: TGTGCCAGCTCACCACAAGCGGGGGCCCTCAGCTCCTATAATTCACCCCTCCACTTT. This encodes CASSPQAGALSSYNSPLHF.

The gene calls are TRBV9 and TRBJ2-5, with TRBD2 matching over 10 bases. This CDR3 is built from 16 residues. Germline CDR1 reads SGDLS; CDR2 reads YYNGEE. The ends lost 0 bases at V and 5 bases at J; junction bases unmatched: 7. CDR3 protein: CASSVGSLAGAETQYF. The CDR3 DNA sequence: TGTGCCAGCAGCGTAGGGTCCCTAGCGGGGGCGGAGACCCAGTACTTC.

The rearrangement links TRBV13 to TRBJ1-5; D is possibly TRBD1 (5 bases). Trimming left V 5 bases short and J 4 bases short, with 12 bases between. Germline V gives CDR1 PRHDT, CDR2 FYEKMQ (reference sequence). This CDR3 is built from 14 residues. CDR3 DNA: TGTGCCAGCAGCCGAGGACACCTGAATCAGCCCCAGCATTTT. This translates into CASSRGHLNQPQHF.

The gene calls are TRBV18 and TRBJ2-3; 8 nucleotides agree with TRBD2. Germline V gene sequence: CDR1 KGHSH, CDR2 LQKENI. This CDR3 is 15 amino acids long. The V segment lost 2 bases and the J segment 5 bases; nucleotides outside the gene matches: 6. The DNA of the CDR3 is TGTGCCAGCTCACCAACTAGCGGAGGGGGAGATACGCAGTATTTT. Translated, it gives CASSPTSGGGDTQYF.

This chain links TRBV5-5 with TRBJ2-2; possibly TRBD1 for D (6 bases). V was trimmed by 4 bases and J by 0 bases, leaving 16 bases between them. The CDR3 runs 17 residues. The germline CDR1 and CDR2 sequences are SGHKS and YYEKEE (reference sequence). Here the CDR3 reads CASSPGQYLSNTGELFF. In nucleotides, the CDR3 is TGTGCCAGCAGCCCAGGACAGTACCTTTCGAACACCGGGGAGCTGTTTTTT.

CDR3 loop: CATSGPKGGDTQYF. CDR3 coding DNA: TGTGCCACCAGCGGCCCGAAAGGGGGAGATACGCAGTATTTT. This chain links TRBV15 with TRBJ2-3; tentatively, D is TRBD1 (6 bases). Per germline, CDR1 LNHNV and CDR2 YYDKDF (reference sequence). The CDR3 is 14 residues long. Trimming removed 5 bases from V and 5 bases from J, with 14 bases in between.

The sample holds many counts of this clone. The chain carries TRBV28 and TRBJ2-3, with D tentatively TRBD1 (5 bases). Per the germline V gene, CDR1 is MDHEN and CDR2 is SYDVKM. The CDR3 extends over 12 amino acids. V lost 7 bases and J lost 2, with 7 bases in between. The CDR3 DNA reads TGTGCCAGCAAAGGGGACACAGATACGCAGTATTTT. Translated, it gives CASKGDTDTQYF.

The chain links TRBV13 to TRBJ1-2; the D gene is possibly TRBD1 (6 bases). V dropped 5 bases and J dropped 10 bases, with 20 bases sitting between them. Germline V gene lookup returns CDR1 PRHDT and CDR2 FYEKMQ (reference sequence). The CDR3 has 14 residues. The CDR3 reads CASSPNRDINDYTF. The CDR3 nucleotides read TGTGCCAGCAGCCCAAACCGGGACATCAACGACTACACCTTC.

This chain links TRBV2 with TRBJ1-2; D might be TRBD1 (6 bases). CDR3 size: 14 residues. V shed 8 bases and J shed 7 bases, with 20 bases lying between them. Per germline, CDR1 SNHLY and CDR2 FYNNEI. This CDR3 reads CASGFPRGGLGYTF. In DNA form, the CDR3 reads TGTGCCAGCGGATTCCCGAGGGGGGGACTTGGCTACACCTTC.

J is TRBJ1-3 and V is TRBV9; weak D call: TRBD1 (6 bases). This CDR3 is 14 amino acids long. Germline-derived CDR1 and CDR2 are SGDLS and YYNGEE. V was shortened by 6 bases and J by 4 bases, with 14 bases between the two germline ends. CDR3 in amino acids: CASTTGQIGNTIYF. The CDR3 DNA reads TGTGCCAGCACGACCGGACAGATAGGAAACACCATATATTTT.

This clone was picked up a small number of times. The chain carries TRBV3-1 (or the pseudogene TRBV3-2) and TRBJ1-4; unclear D gene. The CDR3 contains 16 residues. The V and J ends lost 0 bases and 5 bases respectively, with 13 bases between them. Germline V lookup: CDR1 LGHDT, CDR2 YNNKEL (reference sequence). The CDR3: CASSQDLGGFNEKLFF. The CDR3 coding sequence is TGTGCCAGCAGCCAAGATCTTGGCGGGTTCAATGAAAAACTGTTTTTT.

Written as DNA, the CDR3 is TGTGCCAGCAGTCCCCGGGGTGGAGAAAAACTGTTTTTT. This encodes CASSPRGGEKLFF. The J gene is TRBJ1-4, the V gene TRBV12-3 or TRBV12-4; D is uncertain. Deletions cut 5 bases from V and 8 bases from J, with 12 bases between. This CDR3 is built from 13 residues.

V and J are TRBV4-2 and TRBJ2-7; maybe TRBD1 (6 bases). This CDR3 has 14 residues. CDR1 and CDR2 from the germline V gene are LGHNA and YNFKEQ. The V gene lost 4 bases and the J gene lost 2 bases, with 12 bases spanning the gap. The CDR3 spells CASSPLDSAYEQYF. The DNA of the CDR3 is TGTGCCAGCAGCCCCTTGGACAGCGCCTACGAGCAGTACTTC.

On this clone itself: Other DNA sequences from this sample encode an identical CDR3 as well. The chain uses TRBV7-9 and TRBJ1-2, with D hard to call. The V end was cut by 3 bases, the J end by 1 base, with 3 bases between. Germline V CDR1 and CDR2: SEHNR, FQNEAQ (reference sequence). The CDR3 is 12 residues long. In nucleotides, the CDR3 is TGTGCCAGCAGCTTCCTTAACTATGGCTACACCTTC. This gives the protein CASSFLNYGYTF.

This clone was counted once. This sequence joins TRBV28 and TRBJ2-1, with a weak D call TRBD2 (5 bases). The germline V gene encodes CDR1 MDHEN and CDR2 SYDVKM. Trimming pared 5 bases from V and 8 bases from J, leaving 16 bases between. The CDR3 has 14 amino acids. This CDR3 is CASSIRQLVHEQFF. CDR3 DNA: TGTGCCAGCAGTATCCGCCAACTAGTCCATGAGCAGTTCTTC. Full variable domain (missing parts from reference TRBV28 and TRBJ2-1): DVKVTQSSRYLVKRTGEKVFLECVQDMDHENMFWYRQDPGLGLRLIYFSYDVKMKEKGDIPEGYSVSREKKERFSLILESASTNQTSMYLCASSIRQLVHEQFFGPGTRLTVL.

This clone has only one observation. The gene calls are TRBV7-9 and TRBJ2-3; 10 bases align to TRBD2. Germline values: CDR1 SEHNR, CDR2 FQNEAQ (reference sequence). V gave up 1 base and J gave up 2 bases; unmatched junction bases: 6. CDR3 length: 17 residues. This CDR3 is CASSLGGTSETTDTQYF. The DNA for the CDR3 is TGTGCCAGCAGCTTAGGAGGGACTAGCGAGACCACAGATACGCAGTATTTT.

The V call is TRBV27, the J call TRBJ2-1; the match to TRBD1 covers 9 bases. V was pared by 8 bases and J by 8 bases, with 13 bases of the junction left unmatched. This CDR3 contains 15 residues. Germline assignment: CDR1 MNHEY and CDR2 SMNVEV (reference sequence). In nucleotides, the CDR3 is TGTGCCAGCCTAGCCGGGACAGGGTTGATCGATGAGCAGTTCTTC. It translates to CASLAGTGLIDEQFF.

This chain uses TRBV11-3 with TRBJ2-5; 10 bases are a match to TRBD2. J gave up 5 bases and V 10 bases, and 22 bases lay outside the gene matches. Germline-derived CDR1 and CDR2 are SGHNT and YENEEA. There are 18 residues in the CDR3. CDR3 bases: TGTGCCAACACCACCGGTAGCGGGGGGTTAAGAGGAGGCGAGACCCAGTACTTC. It yields the protein CANTTGSGGLRGGETQYF.

The chain has TRBV28 and TRBJ1-2; the D is unclear. The CDR3 is made up of 12 amino acids. Trimming removed 2 bases at V and 4 bases at J, with 5 bases between. The germline V gene encodes CDR1 MDHEN and CDR2 SYDVKM. Here the CDR3 reads CASSLPLYGYTF. DNA for the CDR3: TGTGCCAGCAGTTTACCCCTCTATGGCTACACCTTC.

The J gene is TRBJ2-3, the V gene TRBV3-1 (or the pseudogene TRBV3-2); 13 bases fit TRBD2. V gave up 3 bases and J gave up 1 base; unmatched junction bases: 7. CDR1 LGHDT and CDR2 YNNKEL come from the germline V gene (reference sequence). CDR3 length equals 18 residues. The CDR3 spells CASSQRTSGRVGTDTQYF. In DNA, the CDR3 is TGTGCCAGCAGCCAGAGAACTAGCGGGAGGGTGGGCACAGATACGCAGTATTTT.

The rearrangement links TRBV5-1 to TRBJ2-5; D remains ambiguous. The germline V gene encodes CDR1 SGHRS and CDR2 YFSETQ. The CDR3 runs to 11 residues. The V and J ends lost 4 bases and 5 bases respectively, with 6 bases between them. The chain's CDR3 is CASSAEETQYF. The CDR3 DNA reads as TGCGCCAGCAGCGCGGAGGAGACCCAGTACTTC.

The chain has TRBV7-8 and TRBJ2-2, with D perhaps matching TRBD1 (5 bases). The CDR3 extends over 14 amino acids. Germline values: CDR1 SGHVS, CDR2 FQNEAQ. V was trimmed by 2 bases and J by 6 bases, leaving 10 bases between them. CDR3 region: CASSLTRAPGELFF. The DNA of the CDR3 is TGTGCCAGCAGCTTAACCAGGGCCCCCGGGGAGCTGTTTTTT. Complete variable domain (other parts from reference TRBV7-8 and TRBJ2-2): GAGVSQSPRYKVAKRGQDVALRCDPISGHVSLFWYQQALGQGPEFLTYFQNEAQLDKSGLPSDRFFAERPEGSVSTLKIQRTQQEDSAVYLCASSLTRAPGELFFGEGSRLTVL.

The chain uses TRBV5-4 and TRBJ2-7; 12 bases are a match to TRBD2. Trimming at V came to 0 bases and at J to 3 bases, leaving 4 bases not matched to a gene. Germline values: CDR1 SGHNT, CDR2 YYREEE (reference sequence). This CDR3 comprises 16 residues. CDR3 region: CASSLDLAGGIYEQYF. CDR3 coding DNA: TGTGCCAGCAGCTTGGACCTAGCGGGGGGGATCTACGAGCAGTACTTC.

This clone is a singleton in its sample. The CDR3 DNA reads as TGTGCCAGCAGCTTGGCGACAGGGGCATGGGAGACCCAGTACTTC. It specifies CASSLATGAWETQYF. The chain couples TRBV5-4 to TRBJ2-5; TRBD1 matches at 8 bases. This CDR3 comprises 15 residues. Germline V lookup: CDR1 SGHNT, CDR2 YYREEE (reference sequence). V lost 0 bases, J lost 5 bases, and 6 bases stayed unmatched.

The chain employs TRBV29-1 and TRBJ2-1; 8 bases are shared with TRBD2. Trimming removed 5 bases from V and 6 bases from J; junction bases left unmatched: 9. Germline CDR1 and CDR2: SQVTM and ANQGSEA. CDR3 size: 14 residues. The CDR3 reads CSVTRTSTANEQFF. CDR3 DNA: TGCAGCGTTACCAGGACTAGCACAGCCAATGAGCAGTTCTTC.

CDR3 in amino acids: CASSYRTGDGYTF. DNA of the CDR3: TGTGCCAGCAGCTACCGGACAGGGGACGGCTACACCTTC. This chain connects TRBV6-5 to TRBJ1-2; 9 positions match TRBD1. J lost 8 bases, V lost 6 bases, and 7 bases had no gene match. From germline, CDR1 is MNHEY and CDR2 SVGAGI. The CDR3 length is 13 residues.

The chain links TRBV4-1 to TRBJ2-4; 11 nucleotides line up with TRBD2. CDR1 is MGHRA, CDR2 YSYEKL, per germline. Trimming cost V 4 bases and J 6 bases; bases outside gene matches: 11. There are 17 residues in the CDR3. The DNA of the CDR3 is TGCGCCAGCAGCCTTGAAGGGTCTAGCGGGGGGTCAAACATTCAGTACTTC. It is translated as CASSLEGSSGGSNIQYF.

This chain uses TRBV7-9 with TRBJ1-2, with 8 bases identical to TRBD1. The CDR3 is made up of 14 amino acids. V lost 6 bases and J lost 4; bases outside the gene matches: 7. Germline lookup yields CDR1 SEHNR and CDR2 FQNEAQ (reference sequence). DNA for the CDR3: TGTGCCAGCAGTGGGACAGGAGACTTCTATGGCTACACCTTC. It is translated as CASSGTGDFYGYTF.

This clone was seen a single time. One junction end disagrees with the germline gene, perhaps due to a read error. V gene TRBV29-1 combines with J gene TRBJ2-5, with 14 nucleotides matching TRBD2. The CDR3 sequence is 13 residues long. Germline CDR1 and CDR2: SQVTM and ANQGSEA. CDR3 residues: CSVGGLAGEAQYF. CDR3 bases: TGCAGCGTTGGGGGACTAGCGGGAGAGGCCCAGTACTTC.

This rearrangement joins TRBV10-2 to TRBJ1-1, with D possibly TRBD1 on 5 matching bases. The CDR3 covers 14 residues. Trimming cost V 6 bases and J 1 base, with 12 bases left between them. Germline loops: CDR1 WSHSY, CDR2 SAAADI. CDR3: CASRLGRENTEAFF. DNA of the CDR3: TGCGCCAGCAGGCTCGGCAGGGAGAACACTGAAGCTTTCTTT.